The present TCR beta chain was sequenced within a study of blood T cell repertoires in COVID-19 (dated by TCRdb to the early 2020s). Regarding the research as a whole: Collaborator samples came from the United States, Italy and Spain and covered acute and convalescent phases of COVID-19. The material from the prospective study consisted of cDNA or gDNA derived from T cells, B-cell-depleted T cells, or PBMCs. Deeply sampled blood TCRbeta repertoires from subjects exposed to, actively infected with, or recovered from COVID-19 were included in the dataset. The repertoires were made available in a free public database intended to serve as a resource for research on the immune response to SARS-CoV-2. Samples were obtained from the ongoing ImmuneRACE study (first 160 participants) and from 1,000 to 1,500 subjects provided by 6 global collaborators. Sample metadata almost always included a de-identified subject ID, COVID-19 status, age in years and sex. HLA class I and class II types, where available, came from metadata supplied by the sample provider rather than from assay-based typing.

Participants in the prospective study were aged 18 to 89 years, lived in approximately 26 United States geographic areas, and enrolled through a virtual design. In the prospective study, cohorts were assigned on the basis of participant-reported clinical history obtained from a screening survey and a study questionnaire. For ImmuneRACE Cohort 3, a participant was defined as recovered based on two consecutive negative NP/OP PCR tests, clearance by a healthcare professional, or resolution of symptoms. In the prospective study, mobile phlebotomists collected whole blood, serum and a nasopharyngeal or oropharyngeal swab from each participant. Additional blood draws and questionnaires over a 2-month period could optionally be provided by prospective study participants. Blood samples from the prospective study were shipped frozen or at room temperature prior to DNA extraction. This clone has just one count. No antigen is known for it. No base quality information exists; no much larger clone differs at one position.

What the research found in general, with its limitations: The amount of clinical and demographic metadata varied by source and participant and was provided uncurated.

CDR1 and CDR2 were assigned from the germline V gene as SGHDT and YYEEEE. The CDR3 goes from the cysteine to the phenylalanine over 16 residues. The kept DNA is CDR3 alone, 48 bases in frame from the first base. The germline V end is reduced by 0 bases and the J end by 4 bases; junction bases left unmatched: 5. The immunoSEQ Assay, a bias-controlled multiplex PCR, was used to amplify TCRbeta CDR3 regions from genomic DNA. The authors processed their data as follows. Nucleated cell counts per sample were estimated from amplification of reference gene primers within the assay. To quantify the absolute abundance of each unique TCRbeta CDR3 rearrangement, sequence reads were collapsed and filtered. For each sample, productive Simpson clonality was calculated as the square root of Simpson's diversity index across productive rearrangements. TCRdb obtained this table from immuneACCESS and retained in-frame rearrangements with V and J assigned. These tables miss some clones; where compared with another copy, unresolved V genes account for less than half of the shortfall, and the remainder is unexplained. The D gene and trimming were derived from the DNA, and the V and J assignments and clone size from that table. The sample table records approximately 400,000 clones; approximately 90% of these occur just once. Clones ranked in the top ten supply more than 0.95% of the sample.

The sequencing input was PBMCs or T cells enriched from blood (not recorded which). The receptor was isolated from a woman younger than 30 who had recovered from COVID-19. The sequence joins TRBV5-6 to TRBJ1-2; 11 middle bases align to TRBD1. The CDR3 reads CASSLVGQGAGYGYTF. The DNA sequence is given as TGTGCCAGCAGCTTGGTTGGACAGGGGGCTGGCTATGGCTACACCTTC.